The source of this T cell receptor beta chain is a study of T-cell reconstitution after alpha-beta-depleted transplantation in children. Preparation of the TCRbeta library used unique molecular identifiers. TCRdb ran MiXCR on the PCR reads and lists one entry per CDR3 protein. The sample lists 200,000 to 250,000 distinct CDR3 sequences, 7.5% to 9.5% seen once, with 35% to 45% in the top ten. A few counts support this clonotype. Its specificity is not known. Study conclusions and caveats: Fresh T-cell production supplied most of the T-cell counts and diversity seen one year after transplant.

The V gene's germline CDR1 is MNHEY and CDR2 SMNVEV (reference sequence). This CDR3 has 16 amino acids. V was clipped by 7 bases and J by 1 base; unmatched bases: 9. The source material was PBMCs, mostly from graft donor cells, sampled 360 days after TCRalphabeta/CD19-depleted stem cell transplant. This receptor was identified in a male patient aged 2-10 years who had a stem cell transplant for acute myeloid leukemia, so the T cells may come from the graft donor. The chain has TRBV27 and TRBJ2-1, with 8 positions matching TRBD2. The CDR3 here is CASTVAAGVSYNEQFF. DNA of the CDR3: TGTGCCAGCACCGTCGCAGCGGGAGTATCCTACAATGAGCAGTTCTTC.